The rows below give T cell receptor beta chains drawn from one sample of a study of cytomegalovirus exposure and HLA in healthy donors. Produced via immunoSEQ multiplex PCR; TCRdb's table is partial and in-frame only. This sample has about 140,000 clones; roughly 93% occur once, and the top ten carry 1.5% to 2%. The sequenced sample was PBMCs. Receptors were obtained from a man between 18 and 29 years old in good health and CMV-seropositive. Both conserved end residues are part of each CDR3. Fields, in order: D gene, V gene, J gene, clone size, CDR3 DNA, CDR3 protein. D genes are given only for firm matches. Clone size is given for some rows only: seen once, a few or many times, or a class if the clone is expanded.

D gene: .
V gene: TRBV19
J gene: TRBJ1-4
clone size: .
CDR3 DNA: TGTGCCAGTACTCCGGGTTCTTACGAAAAACTGTTTTTT
CDR3 protein: CASTPGSYEKLFF

D gene: TRBD2
V gene: TRBV29-1
J gene: TRBJ2-7
clone size: .
CDR3 DNA: TGCAGCGTTCCCGGGACTAGCGGGAGCTTTATCGAGCAGTACTTC
CDR3 protein: CSVPGTSGSFIEQYF

D gene: .
V gene: TRBV30
J gene: TRBJ1-5
clone size: .
CDR3 DNA: TGTGCCTGGAGCGGGATAGAGCAGCCCCAGCATTTT
CDR3 protein: CAWSGIEQPQHF

D gene: TRBD2
V gene: TRBV7-9
J gene: TRBJ2-3
clone size: .
CDR3 DNA: TGTGCCAGCAGCTTAGGGACTAGCGTTACAGATACGCAGTATTTT
CDR3 protein: CASSLGTSVTDTQYF

D gene: .
V gene: TRBV2
J gene: TRBJ2-3
clone size: .
CDR3 DNA: TGTGCCAGCAGTTCCGACAGTCCCTCAGTCGATTTT
CDR3 protein: CASSSDSPSVDF

D gene: .
V gene: TRBV14
J gene: TRBJ2-1
clone size: .
CDR3 DNA: TGTGCCAGCAGCTATTACATTCAGGGGTCGTATTACAATGAGCAGTTCTTC
CDR3 protein: CASSYYIQGSYYNEQFF

D gene: TRBD1
V gene: TRBV5-1
J gene: TRBJ2-5
clone size: .
CDR3 DNA: TGCGCCAGCAGCTTGGCAGGGGGCCAAGAGACCCAGTACTTC
CDR3 protein: CASSLAGGQETQYF

D gene: TRBD1
V gene: TRBV28
J gene: TRBJ1-5
clone size: .
CDR3 DNA: TGTGCCAGCAGCCCACCTCCGGGACAGGGGAAGCCCCAGCATTTT
CDR3 protein: CASSPPPGQGKPQHF

D gene: .
V gene: TRBV6-6
J gene: TRBJ2-5
clone size: .
CDR3 DNA: TGTGCCAGCAGTTACTCGACGGGAGAGGGGGAGACCCAGTACTTC
CDR3 protein: CASSYSTGEGETQYF

D gene: TRBD2
V gene: TRBV11-3
J gene: TRBJ2-5
clone size: .
CDR3 DNA: TGTGCCAGCAGCCTAGGACTAGCAGAGACCCAGTACTTC
CDR3 protein: CASSLGLAETQYF

D gene: .
V gene: TRBV27
J gene: TRBJ2-7
clone size: .
CDR3 DNA: TGTGCCAGCAGTTTGGTAGCAGGGGCTTACGAGCAGTACTTC
CDR3 protein: CASSLVAGAYEQYF

D gene: TRBD2
V gene: TRBV28
J gene: TRBJ2-2
clone size: once
CDR3 DNA: TGTGCCAGCAGTTCTACTACTAGCGCGAGAGTTCGGACCGGGGAGCTGTTTTTT
CDR3 protein: CASSSTTSARVRTGELFF

D gene: .
V gene: TRBV20-1
J gene: TRBJ1-4
clone size: .
CDR3 DNA: TGCAGTGCTCGGGGTAATGAAAAACTGTTTTTT
CDR3 protein: CSARGNEKLFF

D gene: TRBD1
V gene: TRBV10-3
J gene: TRBJ2-3
clone size: .
CDR3 DNA: TGTGCCATCAGTGACCCAACCGGGACAGGGGGCGCAGATACGCAGTATTTT
CDR3 protein: CAISDPTGTGGADTQYF

D gene: .
V gene: TRBV6-1
J gene: TRBJ1-4
clone size: .
CDR3 DNA: TGTGCCAGCACCTTTAATGAAAAACTGTTTTTT
CDR3 protein: CASTFNEKLFF

D gene: TRBD1
V gene: TRBV27
J gene: TRBJ2-7
clone size: once
CDR3 DNA: TGTGCCAGCAGGGGACAGGGTTTCTCCTACGAGCAGTACTTC
CDR3 protein: CASRGQGFSYEQYF

D gene: TRBD2
V gene: TRBV27
J gene: TRBJ2-3
clone size: .
CDR3 DNA: TGTGCCAGCAGTGGACCGGGACTAGGCACAGATACGCAGTATTTT
CDR3 protein: CASSGPGLGTDTQYF

D gene: TRBD2
V gene: TRBV6-5
J gene: TRBJ2-1
clone size: .
CDR3 DNA: TGTGCCAGCAGTCCCATAGCGGGAGGGGCCAATGAGCAATTCTTC
CDR3 protein: CASSPIAGGANEQFF

D gene: .
V gene: TRBV4-2
J gene: TRBJ2-3
clone size: .
CDR3 DNA: TGTGCCAGCAGCCTTTCTGGGGGGGATACGCAGTATTTT
CDR3 protein: CASSLSGGDTQYF

D gene: TRBD2
V gene: TRBV5-1
J gene: TRBJ2-1
clone size: .
CDR3 DNA: TGCGCCAGCAGCTGGGGACTAGCGGGAGGGAATAATGAGCAGTTCTTC
CDR3 protein: CASSWGLAGGNNEQFF

D gene: TRBD1
V gene: TRBV5-1
J gene: TRBJ1-4
clone size: .
CDR3 DNA: TGCGCCAGCAGCTTGCGACAGGGGAGGGGTGAAAAACTGTTTTTT
CDR3 protein: CASSLRQGRGEKLFF

D gene: TRBD1
V gene: TRBV5-1
J gene: TRBJ2-5
clone size: .
CDR3 DNA: TGCGCCAGCAGCCTGACAGGGGATCGGGAGACCCAGTACTTC
CDR3 protein: CASSLTGDRETQYF

D gene: TRBD1
V gene: TRBV6-1
J gene: TRBJ2-7
clone size: .
CDR3 DNA: TGTGCCAGCAGTGCCGGGACAGGGGCTGGGAGCCGTCCCTACGAGCAGTACTTC
CDR3 protein: CASSAGTGAGSRPYEQYF

D gene: TRBD1
V gene: TRBV5-4
J gene: TRBJ2-7
clone size: once
CDR3 DNA: TGTGCCAGCAGCTTGGACAGGGGTATATACGAGCAGTACTTC
CDR3 protein: CASSLDRGIYEQYF

D gene: TRBD1
V gene: TRBV19
J gene: TRBJ2-1
clone size: .
CDR3 DNA: TGTGCCAGTACGGGACAGGGCCCATACAATGAGCAGTTCTTC
CDR3 protein: CASTGQGPYNEQFF

D gene: .
V gene: TRBV5-1
J gene: TRBJ2-1
clone size: .
CDR3 DNA: TGCGCCAGCAGCTTGGCTCCCAATGAGCAGTTCTTC
CDR3 protein: CASSLAPNEQFF

D gene: .
V gene: TRBV19
J gene: TRBJ2-7
clone size: .
CDR3 DNA: TGTGCCAGTAGTCCTTGGGGGGGACAGGCCTACGAGCAGTACTTC
CDR3 protein: CASSPWGGQAYEQYF

D gene: .
V gene: TRBV7-2
J gene: TRBJ2-7
clone size: .
CDR3 DNA: TGTGCCAGCAGTCCACTTGAGGGTTCCTCCTACGAGCAGTACTTC
CDR3 protein: CASSPLEGSSYEQYF

D gene: TRBD1
V gene: TRBV5-1
J gene: TRBJ1-4
clone size: .
CDR3 DNA: TGCGCCAGCAACAGGGGCCGTACTAATGAAAAACTGTTTTTT
CDR3 protein: CASNRGRTNEKLFF

D gene: .
V gene: TRBV11-3
J gene: TRBJ2-1
clone size: once
CDR3 DNA: TGTGCCAGCAGCTTAGTATCTTGTCTAGTAGGGCAGTTCTTC
CDR3 protein: CASSLVSCLVGQFF

D gene: .
V gene: TRBV11-2
J gene: TRBJ2-1
clone size: .
CDR3 DNA: TGTGCCAGCAGCATAGGGCCCGGGTATTACAATGAGCAGTTCTTC
CDR3 protein: CASSIGPGYYNEQFF

D gene: TRBD2
V gene: TRBV5-1
J gene: TRBJ2-2
clone size: .
CDR3 DNA: TGCGCCAGCAGCCGGACTAGCCCCAGGGGTGGGGAGCTGTTTTTT
CDR3 protein: CASSRTSPRGGELFF

D gene: .
V gene: TRBV4-2
J gene: TRBJ1-2
clone size: .
CDR3 DNA: TGTGCCAGCAGCCAAGATGCCCCCTTGAGTTCATTTAACTATGGCTACACCTTC
CDR3 protein: CASSQDAPLSSFNYGYTF

D gene: .
V gene: TRBV2
J gene: TRBJ2-7
clone size: .
CDR3 DNA: TGTGCCAGCAGTGGACTTTACGAGCAGTACTTC
CDR3 protein: CASSGLYEQYF

D gene: TRBD2
V gene: TRBV2
J gene: TRBJ2-7
clone size: .
CDR3 DNA: TGTGCCAGCAGAAAATCGAACCCCGAGCGGGAGGCCCCCTACGAGCAGTACTTC
CDR3 protein: CASRKSNPEREAPYEQYF

D gene: .
V gene: TRBV30
J gene: TRBJ1-5
clone size: .
CDR3 DNA: TGTGCCTGGAGTGACCCCCGCAGGTTTGGCATTCAGCCCCAGCATTTT
CDR3 protein: CAWSDPRRFGIQPQHF

D gene: .
V gene: TRBV7-2
J gene: TRBJ2-7
clone size: .
CDR3 DNA: TGTGCCAGCAGCTTAGGTGGTAGCGGCTACGAGCAGTACTTC
CDR3 protein: CASSLGGSGYEQYF

D gene: TRBD2
V gene: TRBV27
J gene: TRBJ2-1
clone size: .
CDR3 DNA: TGTGCCAGCAGTTCCTCGGGGACTAACTACAATGAGCAGTTCTTC
CDR3 protein: CASSSSGTNYNEQFF

D gene: .
V gene: TRBV10-3
J gene: TRBJ1-2
clone size: .
CDR3 DNA: TGTGCCATCAGTGAGTCGATGATGACAGGCTATGGCTACACCTTC
CDR3 protein: CAISESMMTGYGYTF

D gene: .
V gene: TRBV30
J gene: TRBJ2-6
clone size: .
CDR3 DNA: TGTGCCTGGAGTGTAGGGGGTCTCAACGTCCTGACTTTC
CDR3 protein: CAWSVGGLNVLTF

D gene: TRBD1
V gene: TRBV2
J gene: TRBJ2-4
clone size: .
CDR3 DNA: TGTGCCAGCAGGGCCATGACAGGGGGGATTCAGTACTTC
CDR3 protein: CASRAMTGGIQYF

D gene: TRBD1
V gene: TRBV7-9
J gene: TRBJ2-1
clone size: .
CDR3 DNA: TGTGCCAGCACCGGGACAGCCACCTACAATGAGCAGTTCTTC
CDR3 protein: CASTGTATYNEQFF

D gene: .
V gene: TRBV7-8
J gene: TRBJ1-5
clone size: .
CDR3 DNA: TGTGCCAGCAGCTTAGGGTCGGGTCGGGATCAGCCCCAGCATTTT
CDR3 protein: CASSLGSGRDQPQHF

D gene: .
V gene: TRBV7-9
J gene: TRBJ1-5
clone size: few
CDR3 DNA: TGTGCCAGCAGCTTAGGGCAAAATCAGCCCCAGCATTTT
CDR3 protein: CASSLGQNQPQHF

D gene: .
V gene: TRBV29-1
J gene: TRBJ2-7
clone size: once
CDR3 DNA: TGCAGCGCCCTGCGGCCATCCTCCTACGAGCAGTACTTC
CDR3 protein: CSALRPSSYEQYF

D gene: .
V gene: TRBV7-7
J gene: TRBJ2-2
clone size: .
CDR3 DNA: TGTGCCAGCAGCTTAACAGGGACCGGGGAGCTGTTTTTT
CDR3 protein: CASSLTGTGELFF

D gene: TRBD1
V gene: TRBV4-1
J gene: TRBJ1-4
clone size: .
CDR3 DNA: TGCGCCAGCAGCCAGGACCCGACAGGGACAACTAATGAAAAACTGTTTTTT
CDR3 protein: CASSQDPTGTTNEKLFF

D gene: .
V gene: TRBV19
J gene: TRBJ1-3
clone size: few
CDR3 DNA: TGTGCCAGTAGGTTGACTGGCGGAAACACCATATATTTT
CDR3 protein: CASRLTGGNTIYF